This T cell receptor (beta chain) was profiled in a study of blood T cell repertoires in COVID-19. Study background: Both acute and convalescent COVID-19 samples were obtained from the United States, Italy and Spain. PBMCs, B-cell-depleted T cells, or T cells were the source of the cDNA or gDNA that made up the material.

V shed 2 bases and J shed 5 bases, with 4 bases lying between them. This CDR3 comprises 11 residues. Looked up from germline, CDR1 is SGHKS and CDR2 is YYEKEE (reference sequence). This table comes from immunoSEQ multiplex PCR, and its TCRdb copy is limited to in-frame clones, with some not included. The table shows around 140,000 clones, with roughly 86% occurring only once. The sample was peripheral blood. The receptor's source is a human donor with acute or convalescent COVID-19. The donor label of this sample is uncertain. V is TRBV5-5 and J is TRBJ1-1; no reliable D call. The CDR3 is CASSFLTEAFF. CDR3 sequence (DNA): TGTGCCAGCAGCTTCCTGACTGAAGCTTTCTTT.